Detailed here is one T cell receptor beta chain. Its antigen remains unidentified. No per-base quality is available; no much larger clone lies one base away. From the germline V gene (reference sequence), CDR1 is GTSNPN and CDR2 is SVGIG. V is shortened by 3 bases, J by 0 bases, and the region joining them spans 8 bases. From cysteine to phenylalanine, the CDR3 is 13 amino acids long. Only the CDR3 part of the read is kept: 39 bases, read in frame from the first base. The CDR3 regions of human TCRbeta chains were subjected to immunosequencing. The paper's processing steps were these. TCRs in the repertoires were compared against a reference library of SARS-CoV-2-specific TCRs that had been generated with the MIRA antigen-specificity platform. Breadth was defined as the fraction of unique TCRs that were SARS-CoV-2-associated. Depth was defined as the fraction of total T cells that were SARS-CoV-2-associated. Using the MIRA data, each spike-specific TCR was mapped to the spike region that the TCR reacts to and placed in a CD4 or CD8 class. Log10-transformed breadth and depth values were compared by one-way ANOVA with Sidak's multiple comparisons tests. TCRdb carries this immuneACCESS record with in-frame sequences only. Its versions omit some clonotypes, under half of them owing to an unresolved V gene in the studies checked, with the rest unexplained. The D gene and trimming were derived from the DNA, and the V and J assignments and clone size from that table. The sample records roughly 140,000 clones, more than 70% of which are singletons. The top ten clones comprise about 3.2% of the sample.

The data are from a study of T cell responses to AZD1222 COVID-19 vaccine (dated by TCRdb to the early 2020s). Regarding the study in general: TCR sequencing was performed for about 250 trial participants, of whom about 210 were given two doses of AZD1222 and roughly 25 were given two doses of MenACWY control vaccine. Enrollment into the trials was organized by age into subgroups of 18-55, 56-69 and 70-plus years, and those subgroups contained roughly 140, 27 and 60 TCR-sequenced participants, respectively.

Broad study findings and their caveats: The 56-69-year group was small, and its depth increase did not reach significance, likely because of low power. No day 14 peak-response samples were available, so repertoires were characterized only after the peak T cell response. After two AZD1222 doses, both the breadth and the depth of spike-specific TCRs were significantly higher than at day 0 and than in MenACWY recipients. Most participants were white British and females outnumbered males, and the authors suggested that clonal diversity may have been underestimated. CD4 TCRs associated with the vaccine covered the entire spike protein, and the dominant responses were in regions 160-218 and 743-854. Only a handful of AZD1222 recipients were SARS-CoV-2 seropositive at baseline, limiting conclusions about previously exposed vaccinees. Nearly half of unique spike-specific TCRs reportedly recognized epitopes outside regions mutated in the B.1.351 and B.1.1.7 variants.

This specimen's time point label, interpreted: baseline before first vaccination. The treatment or condition label of this sample denotes: meningococcal conjugate vaccine given as trial control. Samples from vaccinated people were obtained from the UK trials COV001 and COV002, which included a single-blind randomized controlled phase 2/3 trial of AZD1222 (ChAdOx1 nCoV-19) in healthy adults. For TCRbeta chain sequencing, PBMC samples were collected from trial participants at day 0 and at day 28 after the second dose. Specimen: peripheral blood, collected on day 0 of MenACWY control vaccination. The chain joins TRBV30 to TRBJ1-2, with the D gene not confidently named. This TCR was sampled from an adult in good health. The DNA reads as follows: TGTGCCTGGAGCCCGGGGTCTAACTATGGCTACACCTTC. Its translation reads: CAWSPGSNYGYTF.